This is a list of T cell receptor beta chains from one sample in a study of cytomegalovirus exposure and HLA in healthy donors. Sequenced by immunoSEQ multiplex PCR; TCRdb stores in-frame clones only, minus some. Among about 150,000 clones listed, roughly four fifths were seen once. The sequenced sample was PBMCs. Every receptor here comes from a man younger than 35 in good health and CMV-seronegative. CDR3s include the opening cysteine and the closing phenylalanine or tryptophan. The D gene is left open where the match is weak. The size of a clone is reported for some rows only, either as once, few or many, or as a class for expanded clones.

d_gene: -
abundance: -
j_gene: TRBJ2-1
v_gene: TRBV6-5
CDR3nt: TGTGCCAGCAGCTCAGCGGGCCTAGCGGAGCAGTTCTTC
CDR3aa: CASSSAGLAEQFF

d_gene: TRBD2
abundance: -
j_gene: TRBJ2-1
v_gene: TRBV7-9
CDR3nt: TGTGCCAGCAGCTTAGTAGCGGGCCTACAGGAGCAGTTCTTC
CDR3aa: CASSLVAGLQEQFF

d_gene: TRBD1
abundance: once
j_gene: TRBJ1-3
v_gene: TRBV9
CDR3nt: TGTGCCAGCAGCCCCCACCCGGGACAGGCGAGCCCTGTTGGAAACACCATATATTTT
CDR3aa: CASSPHPGQASPVGNTIYF

d_gene: TRBD2
abundance: -
j_gene: TRBJ2-5
v_gene: TRBV11-2
CDR3nt: TGTGCCAGCAGCTTAGATATAGCTAGCGGGGAGACCCAGTACTTC
CDR3aa: CASSLDIASGETQYF

d_gene: -
abundance: -
j_gene: TRBJ1-2
v_gene: TRBV4-1
CDR3nt: TGCGCCAGCAGCCAAGTTGGGCCGAAAGTTTATGGCTACACCTTC
CDR3aa: CASSQVGPKVYGYTF

d_gene: -
abundance: -
j_gene: TRBJ1-1
v_gene: TRBV16
CDR3nt: TGTGCCAGCAGCCGTTCGCGGGCCGGTGAAGCTTTCTTT
CDR3aa: CASSRSRAGEAFF

d_gene: -
abundance: few
j_gene: TRBJ2-7
v_gene: TRBV1
CDR3nt: TGCACCAGCAGCACCGGGACTAGCAACTACGAGCAGTACTTC
CDR3aa: CTSSTGTSNYEQYF

d_gene: -
abundance: -
j_gene: TRBJ2-6
v_gene: TRBV5-5
CDR3nt: TGTGCCAGCCGCGAGGGTTTGACTGGGGCCAACGTCCTGACTTTC
CDR3aa: CASREGLTGANVLTF

d_gene: TRBD1
abundance: -
j_gene: TRBJ1-2
v_gene: TRBV19
CDR3nt: TGTGCCAGTAGCCGGGACAGGGGCAACTATGGCTACACCTTC
CDR3aa: CASSRDRGNYGYTF

d_gene: -
abundance: -
j_gene: TRBJ2-1
v_gene: TRBV4-1
CDR3nt: TGCGCCAGCAGCCAAGCCCGGGGTGGGCGGAAACCCTACAATGAGCAGTTCTTC
CDR3aa: CASSQARGGRKPYNEQFF

d_gene: TRBD1
abundance: -
j_gene: TRBJ1-3
v_gene: TRBV7-9
CDR3nt: TGTGCCAGCAGCGGCCGGACAGGCCCTGGAAACACCATATATTTT
CDR3aa: CASSGRTGPGNTIYF

d_gene: -
abundance: -
j_gene: TRBJ2-1
v_gene: TRBV2
CDR3nt: TGTGCCAGCCGACAGGAGTACAATGAGCAGTTCTTC
CDR3aa: CASRQEYNEQFF

d_gene: TRBD2
abundance: once
j_gene: TRBJ2-2
v_gene: TRBV4-3
CDR3nt: TGCGCCAGCAGCCAAGATCCACTAGCGGGGAACACCGGGGAGCTGTTTTTT
CDR3aa: CASSQDPLAGNTGELFF

d_gene: TRBD2
abundance: few
j_gene: TRBJ2-3
v_gene: TRBV7-7
CDR3nt: TGTGCCAGCAGCCCCTACCGCGGGAGTACAGATACGCAGTATTTT
CDR3aa: CASSPYRGSTDTQYF

d_gene: -
abundance: few
j_gene: TRBJ1-1
v_gene: TRBV2
CDR3nt: TGTGCCAGCTTGGGGCCGGGAGGGTCCACTGAAGCTTTCTTT
CDR3aa: CASLGPGGSTEAFF

d_gene: TRBD1
abundance: -
j_gene: TRBJ1-4
v_gene: TRBV18
CDR3nt: TGTGCCAGCTCATCCCAGGGGGCCCGGGAAAAACTGTTTTTT
CDR3aa: CASSSQGAREKLFF

d_gene: -
abundance: -
j_gene: TRBJ1-1
v_gene: TRBV10-2
CDR3nt: TGCGCCAGCAGATCCCAGGGGTCGAACACTGAAGCTTTCTTT
CDR3aa: CASRSQGSNTEAFF

d_gene: TRBD2
abundance: -
j_gene: TRBJ2-5
v_gene: TRBV10-3
CDR3nt: TGTGCCATCGGCGCTGGACTAGCGGGAGTAGGGGGGACCCAGTACTTC
CDR3aa: CAIGAGLAGVGGTQYF

d_gene: -
abundance: -
j_gene: TRBJ2-3
v_gene: TRBV7-9
CDR3nt: TGTGCCAGCAGCTCTACGATAGTGGCAGATACGCAGTATTTT
CDR3aa: CASSSTIVADTQYF

d_gene: TRBD2
abundance: -
j_gene: TRBJ2-3
v_gene: TRBV5-3
CDR3nt: TGTGCCACCCTCGGGGTAGCGGGGGCCACAGATACGCAGTATTTT
CDR3aa: CATLGVAGATDTQYF

d_gene: -
abundance: -
j_gene: TRBJ1-5
v_gene: TRBV19
CDR3nt: TGTGCCAGTAGTGCCGGGAATAGCAATCAGCCCCAGCATTTT
CDR3aa: CASSAGNSNQPQHF

d_gene: -
abundance: few
j_gene: TRBJ2-1
v_gene: TRBV11-2
CDR3nt: TGTGCCAGCAGCTTAAACGGTTTTGACTCCTACAATGAGCAGTTCTTC
CDR3aa: CASSLNGFDSYNEQFF

d_gene: -
abundance: few
j_gene: TRBJ1-1
v_gene: TRBV10-3
CDR3nt: TGTGCCATCAGCCCCCAAGGGGCAAACACTGAAGCTTTCTTT
CDR3aa: CAISPQGANTEAFF

d_gene: -
abundance: -
j_gene: TRBJ2-7
v_gene: TRBV6-5
CDR3nt: TGTGCCAGCAGTTACGGATCTTCAGGGGAATTAGACGAGCAGTACTTC
CDR3aa: CASSYGSSGELDEQYF

d_gene: -
abundance: -
j_gene: TRBJ2-6
v_gene: TRBV6-4
CDR3nt: TGTGCCAGCTCGGAGGGCCCGAGAGTTACTGGGGCCAACGTCCTGACTTTC
CDR3aa: CASSEGPRVTGANVLTF

d_gene: -
abundance: -
j_gene: TRBJ2-3
v_gene: TRBV18
CDR3nt: TGTGCCAGCTCACCAGAGGCAGAGGATACGCAGTATTTT
CDR3aa: CASSPEAEDTQYF

d_gene: -
abundance: -
j_gene: TRBJ2-2
v_gene: TRBV18
CDR3nt: TGTGCCAGCTCACCAGGCCAGGGGAGCGGGGAGCTGTTTTTT
CDR3aa: CASSPGQGSGELFF

d_gene: -
abundance: -
j_gene: TRBJ2-7
v_gene: TRBV9
CDR3nt: TGTGCCAGCAGCGTAGATCCCCAGGGCTCCTACGAGCAGTACTTC
CDR3aa: CASSVDPQGSYEQYF

d_gene: -
abundance: -
j_gene: TRBJ1-4
v_gene: TRBV28
CDR3nt: TGTGCCAGCAGCCCGGGGACAACTAATGAAAAACTGTTTTTT
CDR3aa: CASSPGTTNEKLFF

d_gene: TRBD1
abundance: -
j_gene: TRBJ2-3
v_gene: TRBV5-4
CDR3nt: TGTGCCAGCAGCTTCAGACAGGGACGAGGAACAGATACGCAGTATTTT
CDR3aa: CASSFRQGRGTDTQYF

d_gene: TRBD1
abundance: -
j_gene: TRBJ2-5
v_gene: TRBV28
CDR3nt: TGTGCCAGCAGTTTGGGGACAGGGGTTAGGGAGACCCAGTACTTC
CDR3aa: CASSLGTGVRETQYF

d_gene: TRBD1
abundance: few
j_gene: TRBJ2-7
v_gene: TRBV7-9
CDR3nt: TGTGCCAGCAGCCCGAGGGACAGGGGGGGGTACGAGCAGTACTTC
CDR3aa: CASSPRDRGGYEQYF

d_gene: TRBD2
abundance: few
j_gene: TRBJ2-3
v_gene: TRBV4-3
CDR3nt: TGCGCCACCCGGCGGGGGAGATCAGATACGCAGTATTTT
CDR3aa: CATRRGRSDTQYF

d_gene: TRBD1
abundance: -
j_gene: TRBJ2-7
v_gene: TRBV10-3
CDR3nt: TGTGCCATCAGCCCGGGACAGGGGACCTACGAGCAGTACTTC
CDR3aa: CAISPGQGTYEQYF

d_gene: -
abundance: -
j_gene: TRBJ1-1
v_gene: TRBV18
CDR3nt: TGTGCCAGCAGCCAATCAGGGTCGGGCACTGAAGCTTTCTTT
CDR3aa: CASSQSGSGTEAFF

d_gene: -
abundance: -
j_gene: TRBJ2-7
v_gene: TRBV7-9
CDR3nt: TGTGCCAGCAGCTACGCAGGAATCTACGAGCAGTACTTC
CDR3aa: CASSYAGIYEQYF

d_gene: -
abundance: -
j_gene: TRBJ1-2
v_gene: TRBV28
CDR3nt: TGTGCCAGCAGTTTGGCGGCTCTCTATGGCTACACCTTC
CDR3aa: CASSLAALYGYTF

d_gene: TRBD1
abundance: -
j_gene: TRBJ2-1
v_gene: TRBV7-2
CDR3nt: TGTGCCAGCAGCACAAGACAGGGGGAGCAGTTCTTC
CDR3aa: CASSTRQGEQFF

d_gene: TRBD2
abundance: -
j_gene: TRBJ2-3
v_gene: TRBV13
CDR3nt: TGTGCCAGCAGCTGGGAAAGCGGGAGGGGAGATACGCAGTATTTT
CDR3aa: CASSWESGRGDTQYF

d_gene: -
abundance: -
j_gene: TRBJ2-7
v_gene: TRBV6-6
CDR3nt: TGTGCCAGCAGCCCCGACTTAAGCGCCTACGAGCAGTACTTC
CDR3aa: CASSPDLSAYEQYF

d_gene: TRBD2
abundance: -
j_gene: TRBJ2-5
v_gene: TRBV28
CDR3nt: TGTGCCAGCAGTTTTGCGCGGGAGGGCCTAGCAGGAGAGACCCAGTACTTC
CDR3aa: CASSFAREGLAGETQYF

d_gene: TRBD1
abundance: -
j_gene: TRBJ1-6
v_gene: TRBV5-1
CDR3nt: TGCGCCAGCAGCTTGGTGGGACAGGGCCAAAATTCACCCCTCCACTTT
CDR3aa: CASSLVGQGQNSPLHF

d_gene: TRBD2
abundance: -
j_gene: TRBJ2-1
v_gene: TRBV15
CDR3nt: TGTGCCACCAGCGAGGGGACTAGCGGTGACAATGAGCAGTTCTTC
CDR3aa: CATSEGTSGDNEQFF

d_gene: -
abundance: -
j_gene: TRBJ2-5
v_gene: TRBV1
CDR3nt: TGCACCAGCAGCCCTCCAAGGGGGCCAGATGAGGAGACCCAGTACTTC
CDR3aa: CTSSPPRGPDEETQYF

d_gene: -
abundance: -
j_gene: TRBJ2-1
v_gene: TRBV9
CDR3nt: TGTGCCAGCAGCGTAGCAGCGGCCTCCTACAATGAGCAGTTCTTC
CDR3aa: CASSVAAASYNEQFF

d_gene: TRBD1
abundance: -
j_gene: TRBJ2-7
v_gene: TRBV11-2
CDR3nt: TGTGCCAGCAGCACATACCGGGACAGGGGGGCCGAGCAGTACTTC
CDR3aa: CASSTYRDRGAEQYF

d_gene: TRBD2
abundance: few
j_gene: TRBJ2-1
v_gene: TRBV9
CDR3nt: TGTGCCAGCAGCGTAAATCTAGCGGGAGGGCCGGCCAATGAGCAGTTCTTC
CDR3aa: CASSVNLAGGPANEQFF

d_gene: TRBD1
abundance: -
j_gene: TRBJ2-3
v_gene: TRBV11-3
CDR3nt: TGTGCCAGCAGCCCCGGACAGGGAAACACAGATACGCAGTATTTT
CDR3aa: CASSPGQGNTDTQYF